The clone carrying this T cell receptor beta chain came up a few times. Clones were sequenced by immunoSEQ multiplex PCR, and TCRdb holds only the in-frame ones, with some missing. The table has some 68,000 clones, 87% seen once; the top ten hold roughly 3.6%. This sample is part of a study of blood T cell repertoires in COVID-19. Overall study context: Sample material is recorded as cDNA or gDNA derived from T cells, B-cell-depleted T cells, or PBMCs.

Patients in Seattle were enrolled during active infection, then followed longitudinally. Germline V gene sequence: CDR1 SNHLY, CDR2 FYNNEI. V shed 6 bases and J 3 bases; nucleotides not matched to a gene: 6. CDR3 length equals 15 residues. The receptor's source is a woman aged 50 to 60 with COVID-19, enrolled during active disease. Sample: peripheral blood. The chain carries TRBV2 and TRBJ1-5, with 9 bases fitting TRBD1. In DNA, the CDR3 is TGTGCCAGCAGACGTCGGACAGGGGACAATCAGCCCCAGCATTTT. This encodes CASRRRTGDNQPQHF.